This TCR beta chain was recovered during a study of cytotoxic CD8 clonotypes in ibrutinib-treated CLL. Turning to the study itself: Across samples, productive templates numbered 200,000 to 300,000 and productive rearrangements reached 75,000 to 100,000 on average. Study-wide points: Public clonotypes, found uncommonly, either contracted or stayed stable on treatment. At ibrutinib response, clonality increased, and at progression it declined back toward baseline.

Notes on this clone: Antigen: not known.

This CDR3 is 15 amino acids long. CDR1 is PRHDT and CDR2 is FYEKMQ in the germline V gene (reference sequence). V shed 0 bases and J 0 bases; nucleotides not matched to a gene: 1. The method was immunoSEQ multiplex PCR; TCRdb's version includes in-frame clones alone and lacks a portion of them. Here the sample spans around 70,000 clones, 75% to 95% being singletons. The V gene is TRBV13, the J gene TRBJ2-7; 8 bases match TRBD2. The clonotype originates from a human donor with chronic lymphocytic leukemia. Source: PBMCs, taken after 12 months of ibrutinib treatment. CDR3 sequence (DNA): TGTGCCAGCAGCTTAGGACTAGCGGACTCCTACGAGCAGTACTTC. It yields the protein CASSLGLADSYEQYF.